The rows below give T cell receptor beta chains drawn from one sample of a study of cytomegalovirus exposure and HLA in healthy donors. Using immunoSEQ multiplex PCR, the repertoire was profiled, and TCRdb retains in-frame clones only, with some absent. This table holds 140,000 or so clones, around 80% found once. Sequenced sample: PBMCs. Receptors were obtained from a woman aged 55-70 years in good health and CMV-seropositive. Each CDR3 is given with its conserved first and last residue. Fields, in order: clone size, D gene, J gene, V gene, CDR3 DNA, CDR3 protein. The D gene is left open where the match is weak. Only part of the rows carry a size: once, few, many, or a class if the clone is expanded.

clone size: few; D gene: .; J gene: TRBJ1-4; V gene: TRBV18; CDR3 DNA: TGTGCCAGCTCACCCATTTCAAAGTCCGGTAATGAAAAACTGTTTTTT; CDR3 protein: CASSPISKSGNEKLFF
clone size: .; D gene: .; J gene: TRBJ1-6; V gene: TRBV10-3; CDR3 DNA: TGTGCCATCAGTGAAGGGAGCTCCTATAATTCACCCCTCCACTTT; CDR3 protein: CAISEGSSYNSPLHF
clone size: .; D gene: .; J gene: TRBJ1-1; V gene: TRBV28; CDR3 DNA: TGTGCCAGCAGTTCAAAGGACCCCAGGGTGGTGAACACTGAAGCTTTCTTT; CDR3 protein: CASSSKDPRVVNTEAFF
clone size: .; D gene: TRBD2; J gene: TRBJ2-7; V gene: TRBV6-5; CDR3 DNA: TGTGCCAGCAGTTCCATGGGGACTAGCCGCGAGCAGTACTTC; CDR3 protein: CASSSMGTSREQYF
clone size: .; D gene: .; J gene: TRBJ2-7; V gene: TRBV18; CDR3 DNA: TGTGCCAGCTCACCCTCAGGGGTTTCCTACGAGCAGTACTTC; CDR3 protein: CASSPSGVSYEQYF
clone size: .; D gene: TRBD2; J gene: TRBJ2-3; V gene: TRBV27; CDR3 DNA: TGTGCCAGCAGTTTATTAGTAGCGGGAGCGGGTACGCAGTATTTT; CDR3 protein: CASSLLVAGAGTQYF
clone size: .; D gene: TRBD1; J gene: TRBJ1-1; V gene: TRBV5-1; CDR3 DNA: TGCGCCAGCAGCTTGCGAGGGGGCGCAGGGAACACTGAAGCTTTCTTT; CDR3 protein: CASSLRGGAGNTEAFF
clone size: .; D gene: TRBD1; J gene: TRBJ2-5; V gene: TRBV7-9; CDR3 DNA: TGTGCCAGCAGCGTCCGACAGGGGGAAGAGACCCAGTACTTC; CDR3 protein: CASSVRQGEETQYF
clone size: .; D gene: TRBD1; J gene: TRBJ1-4; V gene: TRBV18; CDR3 DNA: TGTGCCAGCTCGCTCGGGACAGGACCCAATGAAAAACTGTTTTTT; CDR3 protein: CASSLGTGPNEKLFF
clone size: few; D gene: .; J gene: TRBJ2-7; V gene: TRBV6-5; CDR3 DNA: TGTGCCAGCATTCGGGGAAACGAGCAGTACTTC; CDR3 protein: CASIRGNEQYF
clone size: .; D gene: .; J gene: TRBJ1-2; V gene: TRBV5-8; CDR3 DNA: TGTGCCAGCAGCTTATTAACGGGAACCAACTATGGCTACACCTTC; CDR3 protein: CASSLLTGTNYGYTF
clone size: few; D gene: .; J gene: TRBJ2-5; V gene: TRBV7-3; CDR3 DNA: TGTGCCAGCAGCTTAACGAGGAGAAAGGAGACCCAGTACTTC; CDR3 protein: CASSLTRRKETQYF
clone size: .; D gene: TRBD2; J gene: TRBJ2-3; V gene: TRBV27; CDR3 DNA: TGTGCCAGCAGTCGTCTAGCGGGAGCGGCAGATACGCAGTATTTT; CDR3 protein: CASSRLAGAADTQYF
clone size: .; D gene: TRBD2; J gene: TRBJ2-7; V gene: TRBV7-9; CDR3 DNA: TGTGCCAGCAGTTCAGCGGGAGAGCGGTACGAGCAGTACTTC; CDR3 protein: CASSSAGERYEQYF
clone size: .; D gene: TRBD2; J gene: TRBJ2-2; V gene: TRBV7-6; CDR3 DNA: TGTGCCAGCAGCCTACTAGCGGGGGGCGGGGAGCTGTTTTTT; CDR3 protein: CASSLLAGGGELFF
clone size: .; D gene: .; J gene: TRBJ2-7; V gene: TRBV27; CDR3 DNA: TGTGCCAGCAGTTCTTTTCGGACAGCTAATGCCTACGAGCAGTACTTC; CDR3 protein: CASSSFRTANAYEQYF
clone size: once; D gene: TRBD1; J gene: TRBJ1-4; V gene: TRBV19; CDR3 DNA: TGTGCCAGTAGTACAGGGGGCATTGAAAAACTGTTTTTT; CDR3 protein: CASSTGGIEKLFF
clone size: .; D gene: .; J gene: TRBJ2-5; V gene: TRBV7-8; CDR3 DNA: TGTGCCAGCAGCTTAGCCCCAGGGCTAGAGACCCAGTACTTC; CDR3 protein: CASSLAPGLETQYF
clone size: .; D gene: TRBD1; J gene: TRBJ2-5; V gene: TRBV5-1; CDR3 DNA: TGCGCCAGCAGCTTATGGACAGGAGAGACCCAGTACTTC; CDR3 protein: CASSLWTGETQYF
clone size: .; D gene: .; J gene: TRBJ1-3; V gene: TRBV7-9; CDR3 DNA: TGTGCCAGCAGCTTGAGCTCTGGAAACACCATATATTTT; CDR3 protein: CASSLSSGNTIYF
clone size: .; D gene: .; J gene: TRBJ2-7; V gene: TRBV29-1; CDR3 DNA: TGCAGCGTTTCTAGTTGGAACTCCTACGAGCAGTACTTC; CDR3 protein: CSVSSWNSYEQYF
clone size: .; D gene: TRBD1; J gene: TRBJ2-5; V gene: TRBV30; CDR3 DNA: TGTGCCTGGAGCACGGGACAGGTAGAGACCCAGTACTTC; CDR3 protein: CAWSTGQVETQYF
clone size: .; D gene: .; J gene: TRBJ2-7; V gene: TRBV7-2; CDR3 DNA: TGTGCCAGCAGCTTCCAGGCACAAGACTACGAGCAGTACTTC; CDR3 protein: CASSFQAQDYEQYF
clone size: .; D gene: .; J gene: TRBJ1-5; V gene: TRBV7-6; CDR3 DNA: TGTGCCAGCAGCTTAGGAGGTGGTTCGCAGCCCCAGCATTTT; CDR3 protein: CASSLGGGSQPQHF
clone size: .; D gene: TRBD2; J gene: TRBJ2-7; V gene: TRBV5-1; CDR3 DNA: TGCGCCAGCAGCCAGGGACTAGCGGGAAGATTAAGCTCCTACGAGCAGTACTTC; CDR3 protein: CASSQGLAGRLSSYEQYF
clone size: .; D gene: .; J gene: TRBJ2-3; V gene: TRBV6-7; CDR3 DNA: TGTGCCAGCACCCGGCAGGGCCCCACAGATACGCAGTATTTT; CDR3 protein: CASTRQGPTDTQYF
clone size: once; D gene: .; J gene: TRBJ2-1; V gene: TRBV6-5; CDR3 DNA: TGTGCCAGCAGTAAACGGACAGTCTACAATGAGCAGTTCTTC; CDR3 protein: CASSKRTVYNEQFF
clone size: .; D gene: .; J gene: TRBJ2-2; V gene: TRBV29-1; CDR3 DNA: TGCAGCGTTGTAATCAGGAACACCGGGGAGCTGTTTTTT; CDR3 protein: CSVVIRNTGELFF
clone size: few; D gene: .; J gene: TRBJ2-3; V gene: TRBV5-1; CDR3 DNA: TGCGCCAGCAGCTTGGACTTGACTAGCACAGATACGCAGTATTTT; CDR3 protein: CASSLDLTSTDTQYF
clone size: .; D gene: TRBD1; J gene: TRBJ2-6; V gene: TRBV28; CDR3 DNA: TGTGCCAGCAGTTTCGGTGACAGGGCTGGGGCCAACGTCCTGACTTTC; CDR3 protein: CASSFGDRAGANVLTF
clone size: once; D gene: TRBD1; J gene: TRBJ2-5; V gene: TRBV2; CDR3 DNA: TGTGCCAGCAGATCACGACAGGGCCAAGAGACCCAGTACTTC; CDR3 protein: CASRSRQGQETQYF
clone size: .; D gene: TRBD2; J gene: TRBJ2-7; V gene: TRBV10-2; CDR3 DNA: TGCGCCAGCAGCACTTTAGCGGGAGTTTACTACGAGCAGTACTTC; CDR3 protein: CASSTLAGVYYEQYF
clone size: .; D gene: .; J gene: TRBJ2-1; V gene: TRBV4-1; CDR3 DNA: TGCGCCAGCAGCCAACTAGACCTATTTACCTACAATGAGCAGTTCTTC; CDR3 protein: CASSQLDLFTYNEQFF
clone size: .; D gene: TRBD2; J gene: TRBJ2-1; V gene: TRBV29-1; CDR3 DNA: TGCAGCGTGTACCCCGGGACTAGCGGGATAAGAGGCAACAATGTGCAGTTCTTC; CDR3 protein: CSVYPGTSGIRGNNVQFF
clone size: .; D gene: .; J gene: TRBJ1-1; V gene: TRBV19; CDR3 DNA: TGTGCCAGTAGGCCGGACAGCCGTAACACTGAAGCTTTCTTT; CDR3 protein: CASRPDSRNTEAFF
clone size: once; D gene: .; J gene: TRBJ2-2; V gene: TRBV10-3; CDR3 DNA: TGTGCCATCAGCCCGGACAGCGTTACCGGGGAGCTGTTTTTT; CDR3 protein: CAISPDSVTGELFF
clone size: .; D gene: .; J gene: TRBJ2-4; V gene: TRBV10-3; CDR3 DNA: TGTGCCATCATGAGAGTATACAGGAACAGGAACATTCAGTACTTC; CDR3 protein: CAIMRVYRNRNIQYF
clone size: .; D gene: .; J gene: TRBJ2-2; V gene: TRBV7-2; CDR3 DNA: TGTGCCAGCAGCTTAGCCTCTAGCGTGAACACCGGGGAGCTGTTTTTT; CDR3 protein: CASSLASSVNTGELFF
clone size: .; D gene: .; J gene: TRBJ1-5; V gene: TRBV28; CDR3 DNA: TGTGCCAGCAGTAGGGTAACAGGAGATCACCAGCCCCAGCATTTT; CDR3 protein: CASSRVTGDHQPQHF
clone size: .; D gene: TRBD2; J gene: TRBJ2-5; V gene: TRBV28; CDR3 DNA: TGTGCCAGCAGTTTTTTGGGCCAGGGGGGCGGGAGGGTAAGGCAAGAGACCCAGTACTTC; CDR3 protein: CASSFLGQGGGRVRQETQYF
clone size: .; D gene: .; J gene: TRBJ2-7; V gene: TRBV6-5; CDR3 DNA: TGTGCCAGCAGTTTCAGGGGCGGCGAGCAGTACTTC; CDR3 protein: CASSFRGGEQYF
clone size: .; D gene: TRBD1; J gene: TRBJ1-1; V gene: TRBV19; CDR3 DNA: TGTGCCAGTAAGTCCTACCAGGGGGACACTGAAGCTTTCTTT; CDR3 protein: CASKSYQGDTEAFF
clone size: .; D gene: .; J gene: TRBJ2-7; V gene: TRBV2; CDR3 DNA: TGTGCCAGCAGGGTGAGGAACGAGCAGTACTTC; CDR3 protein: CASRVRNEQYF
clone size: .; D gene: .; J gene: TRBJ1-5; V gene: TRBV2; CDR3 DNA: TGTGCCAGCAGTCCCGGCGGGCTGGGCAATCAGCCCCAGCATTTT; CDR3 protein: CASSPGGLGNQPQHF
clone size: .; D gene: .; J gene: TRBJ1-2; V gene: TRBV6-1; CDR3 DNA: TGTGCCAGCAGTTTCCTTACGGGTGAGGGCTACACCTTC; CDR3 protein: CASSFLTGEGYTF
clone size: .; D gene: TRBD1; J gene: TRBJ1-4; V gene: TRBV28; CDR3 DNA: TGTGCCAGCAGTCGAGGGGGCGCAACTAATGAAAAACTGTTTTTT; CDR3 protein: CASSRGGATNEKLFF